These 15 T cell receptor beta chains were sequenced from one sample in a study of blood T cell repertoires in COVID-19. Generated by immunoSEQ multiplex PCR, the TCRdb table keeps only in-frame clones and is missing some. This table holds fewer than 400,000 clones, approximately 85% found once. Sequencing input: PBMCs or T cells enriched from blood (not recorded which). Source of these receptors: a man younger than 40 who had recovered from COVID-19.

The chain has TRBV11-2 and TRBJ2-1, with D tentatively TRBD2 (5 bases). This CDR3 is built from 13 residues. Germline CDR1 SGHAT, CDR2 FQNNGV. Trimming stripped 3 bases from V and 7 bases from J, with 10 bases between. CDR3 residues: CASSFIARNEQFF. CDR3 in DNA: TGTGCCAGCAGCTTTATAGCGCGGAATGAGCAGTTCTTC.

The chain joins TRBV6-5 to TRBJ1-3; a possible D gene is TRBD1 (5 bases). CDR1 and CDR2 (germline): MNHEY, SVGAGI. Trimming stripped 4 bases from V and 3 bases from J, with 10 bases between. CDR3 length: 14 amino acids. This chain's CDR3 is CASSSGFSGNTIYF. CDR3 nucleotide sequence: TGTGCCAGCAGTTCAGGGTTCAGTGGAAACACCATATATTTT.

The V and J genes are TRBV5-1 and TRBJ2-3; 8 bases align to TRBD1. CDR3 length: 15 residues. The V segment lost 4 bases and the J segment 0 bases; nucleotides outside the gene matches: 4. Per the germline V gene, CDR1 is SGHRS and CDR2 is YFSETQ. CDR3 protein: CASSPDRASTDTQYF. CDR3 bases: TGCGCCAGCAGCCCGGACAGGGCAAGCACAGATACGCAGTATTTT.

On this clone: This CDR3 is also generated by other DNA sequences in the sample. The rearrangement uses TRBV5-1 and TRBJ2-5, with no clear D. This CDR3 is 12 amino acids long. CDR1 SGHRS and CDR2 YFSETQ come from the germline V gene. Trimming took 1 base from V and 5 from J, leaving 6 bases between them. The CDR3 here is CASSLYQETQYF. The CDR3 nucleotides are TGCGCCAGCAGCTTGTATCAGGAGACCCAGTACTTC. The whole variable domain, filled in from reference TRBV5-1 and TRBJ2-5, reads KAGVTQTPRYLIKTRGQQVTLSCSPISGHRSVSWYQQTPGQGLQFLFEYFSETQRNKGNFPGRFSGRQFSNSRSEMNVSTLELGDSALYLCASSLYQETQYFGPGTRLLVL.

The chain's CDR3 is CASSVSAGGNEKLFF. CDR3 coding DNA: TGTGCCAGCAGCGTCTCAGCAGGGGGCAATGAAAAACTGTTTTTT. This chain uses TRBV11-2 with TRBJ1-4; TRBD1 matches at 8 bases. V lost 5 bases and J lost 5; bases outside the gene matches: 7. The germline V gene encodes CDR1 SGHAT and CDR2 FQNNGV. The CDR3 covers 15 residues. Full variable domain (outside the CDR3, taken from reference TRBV11-2 and TRBJ1-4): EAGVAQSPRYKIIEKRQSVAFWCNPISGHATLYWYQQILGQGPKLLIQFQNNGVVDDSQLPKDRFSAERLKGVDSTLKIQPAKLEDSAVYLCASSVSAGGNEKLFFGSGTQLSVL.

The J gene is TRBJ2-5, the V gene TRBV11-2; 7 nucleotides align to TRBD2. Germline V gene sequence: CDR1 SGHAT, CDR2 FQNNGV. J gave up 2 bases and V 3 bases, and 3 bases lay outside the gene matches. The CDR3 has 14 residues. The CDR3 bases are TGTGCCAGCAGCTTTTCCGGGGGGCAAGAGACCCAGTACTTC. Amino acid sequence: CASSFSGGQETQYF.

This clone was found once. The rearrangement links TRBV7-6 to TRBJ1-1; D perhaps matches TRBD1 (5 bases). Trimming pared 5 bases from V and 1 base from J, leaving 8 bases between. The length of the CDR3 is 13 residues. Germline V gene sequence: CDR1 SGHVS, CDR2 FNYEAQ. CDR3 region: CASSAGGNTEAFF. The CDR3 DNA reads as TGTGCCAGCAGCGCGGGGGGGAACACTGAAGCTTTCTTT.

This chain links TRBV5-1 with TRBJ2-5; TRBD1 aligns across 9 bases. V was pared by 4 bases and J by 5 bases, with 9 bases of the junction left unmatched. Germline V gene sequence: CDR1 SGHRS, CDR2 YFSETQ. The CDR3 sequence is 15 residues long. CDR3 DNA: TGCGCCAGCAGCACCCAACAGGGGGCTGGGGAGACCCAGTACTTC. This codes for CASSTQQGAGETQYF. Variable domain in full (rest from reference TRBV5-1 and TRBJ2-5): KAGVTQTPRYLIKTRGQQVTLSCSPISGHRSVSWYQQTPGQGLQFLFEYFSETQRNKGNFPGRFSGRQFSNSRSEMNVSTLELGDSALYLCASSTQQGAGETQYFGPGTRLLVL.

This clone was counted a single time. V is TRBV2 and J is TRBJ2-7; 9 positions match TRBD1. The CDR3 is made up of 15 amino acids. From germline, CDR1 is SNHLY and CDR2 FYNNEI. V lost 6 bases to trimming and J lost 4 bases; unmatched junction nucleotides: 10. The CDR3: CASSWDRVAVYEQYF. The CDR3 nucleotides are TGTGCCAGCAGCTGGGACAGGGTAGCTGTGTACGAGCAGTACTTC.

V is TRBV2 and J is TRBJ2-7, with 11 bases identical to TRBD1. CDR3 length: 13 amino acids. Losses at the gene ends were 8 bases for V and 7 bases for J; bases not matched to a gene: 7. The germline CDR1 and CDR2 sequences are SNHLY and FYNNEI. CDR3 in amino acids: CASRWDRGFEQYF. The CDR3 DNA reads TGTGCCAGCCGATGGGACAGGGGGTTTGAGCAGTACTTC.

V gene TRBV6-5 combines with J gene TRBJ2-3; 11 bases match TRBD1. CDR1 is MNHEY and CDR2 is SVGAGI in the germline V gene. The CDR3 spans 15 residues. V was clipped by 6 bases and J by 2 bases; unmatched bases: 4. For the CDR3, the DNA is TGTGCCAGCAGAAAAGGACAGGGGGCCACAGATACGCAGTATTTT. As protein: CASRKGQGATDTQYF.

Only one count was recorded for this clone. This chain connects TRBV7-2 to TRBJ2-5, with D tentatively TRBD2 (5 bases). The CDR3 spans 14 residues. Per the germline V gene, CDR1 is SGHTA and CDR2 is FQGNSA. Trimming removed 8 bases from V and 0 bases from J, with 13 bases in between. The CDR3, as DNA: TGTGCCAGCGGACTCATGGGGTACCAAGAGACCCAGTACTTC. It specifies CASGLMGYQETQYF.

This clone was recorded a few times. This rearrangement joins TRBV11-2 to TRBJ1-6; TRBD1 matches 7 bases. The ends lost 3 bases at V and 10 bases at J; junction bases unmatched: 9. The germline gives CDR1 SGHAT, CDR2 FQNNGV. This CDR3 is 15 amino acids long. DNA for the CDR3: TGTGCCAGCAGCTTGGAGACAGGGTCCCTCTCACCCCTCCACTTT. It encodes CASSLETGSLSPLHF.

The rearrangement joins TRBV4-2 to TRBJ2-6; D unresolved. This CDR3 is 15 amino acids long. Germline V lookup: CDR1 LGHNA, CDR2 YNFKEQ. Trimming cost V 2 bases and J 3 bases, with 8 bases left between them. In nucleotides, the CDR3 is TGTGCCAGCAGCCAACAGGTGGGTGGGGCCAACGTCCTGACTTTC. Residues: CASSQQVGGANVLTF.

The chain uses TRBV30 and TRBJ1-6; D is unresolved. The germline CDR1 and CDR2 sequences are GTSNPN and SVGIG (reference sequence). The ends were cut back, 5 bases at V and 0 bases at J, with 17 bases in the middle. CDR3 length: 17 amino acids. The CDR3 loop reads CAWSRQAGSSYNSPLHF. In DNA, the CDR3 is TGTGCCTGGTCTCGGCAGGCCGGGAGCTCCTATAATTCACCCCTCCACTTT.